The rows below give T cell receptor beta chains drawn from one sample of a study of blood T cell repertoires in COVID-19. TCRdb keeps only in-frame clones here, not all; method: immunoSEQ multiplex PCR. The sample records about 250,000 clones, over 80% being singletons. Material: peripheral blood. These receptors were obtained from a human donor in a cohort sampled during active COVID-19. The CDR3 runs from the conserved cysteine through the conserved F or W. A D gene is named only where the DNA matches it firmly. For some rows the clone size is stated as once, few or many, or as a class when expanded; others skip it.

J gene,clone size,V gene,D gene,CDR3 protein,CDR3 DNA
TRBJ1-1,.,TRBV7-2,TRBD1,CASSFRTGRGNTEAFF,TGTGCCAGCAGCTTTAGGACAGGCCGGGGGAACACTGAAGCTTTCTTT
TRBJ2-5,once,TRBV4-1,TRBD1,CASSQGRDRVETQYF,TGCGCCAGCAGCCAAGGCCGGGACAGGGTGGAGACCCAGTACTTC
TRBJ2-2,.,TRBV27,TRBD1,CASTSRDRGTGELFF,TGTGCCAGCACCTCCCGGGACAGGGGTACCGGGGAGCTGTTTTTT
TRBJ2-2,.,TRBV30,TRBD1,CAWILQGTGELFF,TGTGCCTGGATCCTACAGGGGACCGGGGAGCTGTTTTTT
TRBJ2-7,.,TRBV19,TRBD1,CASRSDRNYEQYF,TGTGCCAGTAGGTCGGACAGGAACTACGAGCAGTACTTC
TRBJ2-1,.,TRBV7-9,TRBD2,CASSLGGSEVLVEQFF,TGTGCCAGCAGCTTAGGCGGGAGCGAAGTTCTCGTTGAGCAGTTCTTC
TRBJ2-5,.,TRBV13,TRBD2,CASSPGTSGSRKTQYF,TGTGCCAGCAGCCCAGGGACTAGCGGGAGCCGGAAGACCCAGTACTTC
TRBJ2-7,.,TRBV3-1/TRBV3-2,.,CASSQVGLREQYF,TGTGCCAGCAGCCAAGTTGGACTTAGAGAGCAGTACTTC
TRBJ1-1,.,TRBV5-1,TRBD1,CASTGQEDTEAFF,TGCGCCAGCACCGGACAGGAAGACACTGAAGCTTTCTTT
TRBJ1-2,.,TRBV27,TRBD1,CASSPISDRGRFNYGYTF,TGTGCCAGCAGTCCCATCTCGGACAGGGGACGGTTTAACTATGGCTACACCTTC
TRBJ1-2,.,TRBV19,.,CASSNPGHLPGYTF,TGTGCCAGTAGTAATCCGGGACACCTTCCTGGCTACACCTTC
TRBJ2-7,.,TRBV5-5,.,CASSFAQVLSYEQYF,TGTGCCAGCAGCTTCGCACAGGTCTTGTCCTACGAGCAGTACTTC
TRBJ2-7,once,TRBV24-1,.,CATSALTKRGQQGAYEQYF,TGTGCCACCAGTGCCTTGACAAAAAGAGGACAGCAAGGGGCCTACGAGCAGTACTTC
TRBJ1-2,.,TRBV25-1,TRBD1,CASSVNRGTGYTF,TGTGCCAGCAGTGTTAACAGGGGGACCGGCTACACCTTC
TRBJ2-5,.,TRBV3-1/TRBV3-2,TRBD1,CASSGRDRGYQETQYF,TGTGCCAGCAGCGGCCGGGACAGGGGATACCAAGAGACCCAGTACTTC
TRBJ2-2,few,TRBV15,.,CATSPERVGGELFF,TGTGCCACCAGCCCCGAGCGGGTTGGCGGGGAGCTGTTTTTT
TRBJ2-3,.,TRBV7-2,.,CASSSEGTDTQYF,TGTGCCAGCAGCTCAGAGGGCACAGATACGCAGTATTTT
TRBJ2-1,once,TRBV28,TRBD2,CASSLAGGPYNEQFF,TGTGCCAGCAGCCTAGCGGGAGGGCCCTACAATGAGCAGTTCTTC
TRBJ2-1,.,TRBV5-1,TRBD2,CASSSYGLAGGQLGGEQFF,TGCGCCAGCAGCTCATATGGCCTAGCGGGAGGTCAATTAGGTGGTGAGCAGTTCTTC
TRBJ1-2,once,TRBV9,.,CASSAYGRGVSGYTF,TGTGCCAGCAGCGCCTACGGCCGCGGGGTGAGTGGCTACACCTTC
TRBJ1-2,once,TRBV27,.,CAITLGLYGYTF,TGTGCCATCACCCTGGGACTCTATGGCTACACCTTC
TRBJ2-3,.,TRBV3-1/TRBV3-2,.,CASSHRLQTDTQYF,TGTGCCAGCAGCCATAGACTACAAACAGATACGCAGTATTTT
TRBJ1-6,.,TRBV30,.,CAWTRGSNSPLHF,TGTGCCTGGACAAGGGGGAGTAATTCACCCCTCCACTTT
TRBJ2-1,.,TRBV10-3,TRBD1,CATKTGVLSNEQFF,TGTGCCACGAAGACAGGGGTCCTAAGCAATGAGCAGTTCTTC
TRBJ1-1,.,TRBV5-1,.,CASSPMLEGEAFF,TGCGCCAGCAGCCCGATGCTCGAGGGCGAAGCTTTCTTT
TRBJ1-2,.,TRBV5-8,.,CASSFTGKVHGYTF,TGTGCCAGCAGCTTTACAGGGAAGGTTCATGGCTACACCTTC
TRBJ2-7,.,TRBV18,.,CASSKDSPSYEQYF,TGTGCCAGCTCAAAGGACAGCCCCTCCTACGAGCAGTACTTC
TRBJ1-4,.,TRBV4-1,.,CASSRLSGEKLFF,TGCGCCAGCAGCCGTTTGTCAGGGGAAAAACTGTTTTTT
TRBJ2-1,few,TRBV3-1/TRBV3-2,.,CASRLNHEQFF,TGTGCCAGCAGACTTAACCATGAGCAGTTCTTC
TRBJ1-6,.,TRBV25-1,TRBD1,CASSDTGGDSPLHF,TGTGCCAGCAGTGACACAGGGGGGGATTCACCCCTCCACTTT
TRBJ2-5,.,TRBV29-1,.,CSVDNASQETQYF,TGCAGCGTTGATAATGCGTCCCAAGAGACCCAGTACTTC
TRBJ1-1,.,TRBV3-1/TRBV3-2,.,CASSQEDSNTEAFF,TGTGCCAGCAGCCAAGAGGACTCGAACACTGAAGCTTTCTTT
TRBJ1-2,.,TRBV29-1,TRBD1,CSVGVGTDYGYTF,TGCAGCGTCGGCGTTGGGACAGACTATGGCTACACCTTC
TRBJ2-1,.,TRBV11-2,TRBD2,CASSLLAGANNEQFF,TGTGCCAGCAGCTTGTTAGCGGGGGCCAACAATGAGCAGTTCTTC
TRBJ2-7,.,TRBV4-1,TRBD1,CASKGGQGRIYEQYF,TGCGCCAGCAAAGGAGGACAGGGGAGGATCTACGAGCAGTACTTC